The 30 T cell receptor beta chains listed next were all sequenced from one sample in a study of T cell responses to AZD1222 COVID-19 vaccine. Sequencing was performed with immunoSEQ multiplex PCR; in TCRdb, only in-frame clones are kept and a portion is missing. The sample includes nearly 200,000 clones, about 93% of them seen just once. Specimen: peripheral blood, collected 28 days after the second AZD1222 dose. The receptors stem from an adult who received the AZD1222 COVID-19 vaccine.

DNA of the CDR3: TGTGCCAGCAGCGAGGACGGGAATCAGCCCCAGCATTTT. This sequence encodes CASSEDGNQPQHF. The chain combines TRBV7-2 with TRBJ1-5; unclear D gene. Trimming removed 5 bases from V and 4 bases from J, with 9 bases in between. In germline, CDR1 is SGHTA, CDR2 FQGNSA. The CDR3 totals 13 residues.

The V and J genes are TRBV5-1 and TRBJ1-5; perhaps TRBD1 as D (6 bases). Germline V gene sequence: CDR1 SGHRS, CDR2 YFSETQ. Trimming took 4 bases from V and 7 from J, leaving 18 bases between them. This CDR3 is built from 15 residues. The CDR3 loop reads CASSPGDPSVQPQHF. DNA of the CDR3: TGCGCCAGCAGCCCAGGGGACCCTTCGGTGCAGCCCCAGCATTTT. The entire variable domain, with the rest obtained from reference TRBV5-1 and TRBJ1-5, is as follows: KAGVTQTPRYLIKTRGQQVTLSCSPISGHRSVSWYQQTPGQGLQFLFEYFSETQRNKGNFPGRFSGRQFSNSRSEMNVSTLELGDSALYLCASSPGDPSVQPQHFGDGTRLSIL.

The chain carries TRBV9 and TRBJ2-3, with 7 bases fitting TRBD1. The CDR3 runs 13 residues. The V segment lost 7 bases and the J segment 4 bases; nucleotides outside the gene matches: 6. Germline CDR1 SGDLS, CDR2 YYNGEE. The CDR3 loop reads CASEGAPADTQYF. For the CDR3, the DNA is TGTGCCAGCGAGGGGGCCCCGGCAGATACGCAGTATTTT.

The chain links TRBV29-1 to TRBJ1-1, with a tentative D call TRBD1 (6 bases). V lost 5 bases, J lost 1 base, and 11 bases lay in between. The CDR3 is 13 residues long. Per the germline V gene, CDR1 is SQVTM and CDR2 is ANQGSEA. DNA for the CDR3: TGCAGCGTTACTCCGGGACAGAACACTGAAGCTTTCTTT. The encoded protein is CSVTPGQNTEAFF.

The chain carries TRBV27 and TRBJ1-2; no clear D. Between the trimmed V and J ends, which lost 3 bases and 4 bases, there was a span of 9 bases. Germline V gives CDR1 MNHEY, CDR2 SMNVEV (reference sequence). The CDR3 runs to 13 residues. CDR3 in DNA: TGTGCCAGCAGTTTTTCAGAGGGCTATGGCTACACCTTC. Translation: CASSFSEGYGYTF.

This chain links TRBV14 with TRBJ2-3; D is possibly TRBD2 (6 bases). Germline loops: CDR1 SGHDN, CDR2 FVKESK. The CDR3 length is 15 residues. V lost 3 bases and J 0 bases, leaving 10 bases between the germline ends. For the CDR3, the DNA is TGTGCCAGCAGCCAGGGGGGAGCCAGCACAGATACGCAGTATTTT. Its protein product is CASSQGGASTDTQYF.

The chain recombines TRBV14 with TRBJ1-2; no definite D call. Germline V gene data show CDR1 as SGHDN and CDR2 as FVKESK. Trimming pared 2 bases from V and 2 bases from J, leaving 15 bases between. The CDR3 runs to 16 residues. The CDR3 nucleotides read TGTGCCAGCAGCCAAAATCACGTCGGTCGGAACTATGGCTACACCTTC. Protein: CASSQNHVGRNYGYTF.

CDR3 bases: TGTGCCAGCAGTCTTTTCTTTACAGGGAATAGCAATCAGCCCCAGCATTTT. This gives the protein CASSLFFTGNSNQPQHF. V and J are TRBV27 and TRBJ1-5; maybe TRBD1 (6 bases). The V end lost 5 bases, the J end lost 0 bases, and 17 bases lay between the germline ends. CDR1 MNHEY and CDR2 SMNVEV come from the germline V gene (reference sequence). The CDR3 runs 17 residues.

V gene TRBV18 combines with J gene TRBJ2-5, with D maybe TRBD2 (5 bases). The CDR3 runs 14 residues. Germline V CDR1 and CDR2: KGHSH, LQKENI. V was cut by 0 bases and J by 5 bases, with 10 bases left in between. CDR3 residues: CASSPPGEYETQYF. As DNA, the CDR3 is TGTGCCAGCTCACCACCGGGAGAATATGAGACCCAGTACTTC.

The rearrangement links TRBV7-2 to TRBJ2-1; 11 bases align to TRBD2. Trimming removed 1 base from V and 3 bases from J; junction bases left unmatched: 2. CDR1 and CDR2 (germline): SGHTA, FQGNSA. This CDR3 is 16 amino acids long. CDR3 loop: CASSLEGLAVYNEQFF. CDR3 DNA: TGTGCCAGCAGCTTAGAGGGACTAGCGGTCTACAATGAGCAGTTCTTC.

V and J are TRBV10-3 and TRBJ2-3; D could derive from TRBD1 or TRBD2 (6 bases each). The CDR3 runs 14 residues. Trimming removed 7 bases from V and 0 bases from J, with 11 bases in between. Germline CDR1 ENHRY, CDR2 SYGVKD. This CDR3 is CAIMRGTSTDTQYF. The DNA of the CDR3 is TGTGCCATCATGAGGGGGACTAGCACAGATACGCAGTATTTT.

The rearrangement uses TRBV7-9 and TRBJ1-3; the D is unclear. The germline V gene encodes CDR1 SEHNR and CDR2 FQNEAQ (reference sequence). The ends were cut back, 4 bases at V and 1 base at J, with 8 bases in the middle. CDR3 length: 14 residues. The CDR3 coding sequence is TGTGCCAGCAGCTACCCGGGGTCTGGAAACACCATATATTTT. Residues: CASSYPGSGNTIYF. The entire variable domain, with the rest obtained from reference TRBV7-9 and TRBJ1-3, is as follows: DTGVSQNPRHKITKRGQNVTFRCDPISEHNRLYWYRQTLGQGPEFLTYFQNEAQLEKSRLLSDRFSAERPKGSFSTLEIQRTEQGDSAMYLCASSYPGSGNTIYFGEGSWLTVV.

The CDR3 DNA sequence: TGTGCCAGCAGGACAGGGATGGATGAAAAACTGTTTTTT. Residues: CASRTGMDEKLFF. The rearrangement uses TRBV2 and TRBJ1-4, with 7 bases fitting TRBD1. The germline V gene encodes CDR1 SNHLY and CDR2 FYNNEI. The CDR3 loop spans 13 amino acids. Losses at the gene ends were 6 bases for V and 6 bases for J; bases not matched to a gene: 4.

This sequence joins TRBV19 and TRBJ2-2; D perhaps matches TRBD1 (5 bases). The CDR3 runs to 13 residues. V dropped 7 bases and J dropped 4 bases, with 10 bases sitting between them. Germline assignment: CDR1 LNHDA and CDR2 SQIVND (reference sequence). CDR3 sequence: CASMGPGTGELFF. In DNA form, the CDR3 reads TGTGCCAGTATGGGGCCGGGCACCGGGGAGCTGTTTTTT.

The CDR3 loop reads CASSYGSLSYEQYF. The DNA for the CDR3 is TGTGCCAGCAGTTACGGGAGCCTTTCCTACGAGCAGTACTTC. The rearrangement uses TRBV6-5 and TRBJ2-7, with D perhaps matching TRBD2 (5 bases). Germline CDR1 MNHEY, CDR2 SVGAGI. V dropped 2 bases and J dropped 1 base, with 9 bases sitting between them. The CDR3 is 14 residues long.

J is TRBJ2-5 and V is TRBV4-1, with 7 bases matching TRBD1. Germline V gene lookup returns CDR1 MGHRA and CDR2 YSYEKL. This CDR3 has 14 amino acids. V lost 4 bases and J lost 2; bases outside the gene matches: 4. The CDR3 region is CASSRGQMQETQYF. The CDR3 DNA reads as TGCGCCAGCAGCCGGGGACAGATGCAAGAGACCCAGTACTTC.

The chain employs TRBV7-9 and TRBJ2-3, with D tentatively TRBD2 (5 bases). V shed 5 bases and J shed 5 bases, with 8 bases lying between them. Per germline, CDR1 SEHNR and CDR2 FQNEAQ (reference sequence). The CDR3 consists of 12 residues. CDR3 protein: CASSRTLDTQYF. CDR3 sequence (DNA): TGTGCCAGCAGCCGGACTTTAGATACGCAGTATTTT.

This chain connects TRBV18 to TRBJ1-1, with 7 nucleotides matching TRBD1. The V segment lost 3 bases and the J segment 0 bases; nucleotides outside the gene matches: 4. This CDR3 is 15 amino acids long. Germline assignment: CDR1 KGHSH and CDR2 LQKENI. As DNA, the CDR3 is TGTGCCAGCTCACCGCTGGGACAGTTGAACACTGAAGCTTTCTTT. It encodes CASSPLGQLNTEAFF.

DNA of the CDR3: TGTGCCAGCAGCCAAGTCGGGGGCCTGCATTTCACCCAGTTCTTC. It codes for CASSQVGGLHFTQFF. The chain recombines TRBV14 with TRBJ2-1; D may match TRBD1 or TRBD2 (6 bases each). CDR3 length: 15 residues. Germline lookup yields CDR1 SGHDN and CDR2 FVKESK. Trimming shortened V by 1 base and J by 13 bases, and 20 bases separated the two germline ends. The full variable domain, with the rest looked up from reference TRBV14 and TRBJ2-1, is EAGVTQFPSHSVIEKGQTVTLRCDPISGHDNLYWYRRVMGKEIKFLLHFVKESKQDESGMPNNRFLAERTGGTYSTLKVQPAELEDSGVYFCASSQVGGLHFTQFFGPGTRLTVL.

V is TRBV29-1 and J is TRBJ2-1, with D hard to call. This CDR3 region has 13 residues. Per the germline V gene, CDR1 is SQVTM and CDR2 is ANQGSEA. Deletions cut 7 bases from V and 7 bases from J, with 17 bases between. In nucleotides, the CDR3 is TGCAGCGCCACCCCCTTGGTGGGGAATGAGCAGTTCTTC. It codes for CSATPLVGNEQFF.

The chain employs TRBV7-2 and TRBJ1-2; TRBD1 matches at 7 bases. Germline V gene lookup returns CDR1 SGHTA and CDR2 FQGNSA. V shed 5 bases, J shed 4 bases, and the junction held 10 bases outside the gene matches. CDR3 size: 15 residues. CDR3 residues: CASSDSRQGPYGYTF. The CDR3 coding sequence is TGTGCCAGCAGCGACTCACGACAGGGCCCCTATGGCTACACCTTC.

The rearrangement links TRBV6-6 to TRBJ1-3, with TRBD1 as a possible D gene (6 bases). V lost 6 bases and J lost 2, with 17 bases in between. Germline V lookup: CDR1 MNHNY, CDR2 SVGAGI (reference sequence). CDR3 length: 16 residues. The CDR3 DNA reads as TGTGCCAGCAGCCCCGTTCGGGGGGGGCCTGGAAACACCATATATTTT. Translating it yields CASSPVRGGPGNTIYF.

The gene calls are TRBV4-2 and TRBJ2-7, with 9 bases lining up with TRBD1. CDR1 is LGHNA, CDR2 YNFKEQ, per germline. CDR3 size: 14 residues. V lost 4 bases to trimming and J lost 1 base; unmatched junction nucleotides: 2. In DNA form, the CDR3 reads TGTGCCAGCAGCCCCGACAGGGGGTCCTACGAGCAGTACTTC. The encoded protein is CASSPDRGSYEQYF.

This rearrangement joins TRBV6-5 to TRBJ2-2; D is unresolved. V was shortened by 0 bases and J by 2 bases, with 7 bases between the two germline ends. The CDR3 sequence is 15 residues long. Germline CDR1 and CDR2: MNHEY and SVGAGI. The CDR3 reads CASSYSALNTGELFF. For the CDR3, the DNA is TGTGCCAGCAGTTACTCGGCCCTTAACACCGGGGAGCTGTTTTTT.

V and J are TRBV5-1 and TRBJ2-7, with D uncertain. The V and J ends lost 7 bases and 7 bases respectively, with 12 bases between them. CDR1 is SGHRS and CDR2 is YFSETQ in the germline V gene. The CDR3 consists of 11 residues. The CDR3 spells CASQNSEEQYF. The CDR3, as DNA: TGCGCCAGCCAGAACAGCGAGGAGCAGTACTTC.

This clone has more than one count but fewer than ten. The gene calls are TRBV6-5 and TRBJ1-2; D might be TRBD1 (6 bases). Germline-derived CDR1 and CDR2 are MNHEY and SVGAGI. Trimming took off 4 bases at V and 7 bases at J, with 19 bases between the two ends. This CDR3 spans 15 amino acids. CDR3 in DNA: TGTGCCAGCAGTTCCCGGGACATCCCTCCGGGTGGCTACACCTTC. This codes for CASSSRDIPPGGYTF.

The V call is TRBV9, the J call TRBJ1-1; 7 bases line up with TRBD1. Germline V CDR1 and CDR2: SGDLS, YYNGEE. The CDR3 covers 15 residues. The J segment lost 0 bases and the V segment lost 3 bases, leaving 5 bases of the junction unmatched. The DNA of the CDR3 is TGTGCCAGCAGCGATACTGACAGGGTGAACACTGAAGCTTTCTTT. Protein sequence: CASSDTDRVNTEAFF.

CDR3 nucleotides: TGTGCCAGCAGCGTAGCTGCAGGGGCCACTGAAGCTTTCTTT. This codes for CASSVAAGATEAFF. The chain employs TRBV9 and TRBJ1-1; TRBD1 might be the D (6 bases). Trimming removed 0 bases from V and 4 bases from J, with 10 bases in between. The CDR3 is made up of 14 amino acids. Germline-derived CDR1 and CDR2 are SGDLS and YYNGEE.

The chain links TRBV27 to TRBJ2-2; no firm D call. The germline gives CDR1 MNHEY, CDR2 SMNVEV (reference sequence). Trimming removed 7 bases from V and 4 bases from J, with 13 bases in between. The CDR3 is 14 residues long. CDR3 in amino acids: CASTPVSGTGELFF. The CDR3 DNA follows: TGTGCCAGCACCCCAGTGTCGGGCACCGGGGAGCTGTTTTTT.

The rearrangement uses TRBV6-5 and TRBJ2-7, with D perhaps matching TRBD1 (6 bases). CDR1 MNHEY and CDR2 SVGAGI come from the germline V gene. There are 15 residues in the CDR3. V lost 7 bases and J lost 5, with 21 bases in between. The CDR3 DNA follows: TGTGCCAGCAACGGAATACAGGGTCGGTTCAACGAGCAGTACTTC. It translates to CASNGIQGRFNEQYF.